A selection of T cell receptor beta chains follows, all from one sample in a study of cytotoxic CD8 clonotypes in ibrutinib-treated CLL. TCRdb's table, derived via immunoSEQ multiplex PCR, lists solely in-frame clones and lacks some. The table includes around 41,000 clones, approximately 70% detected once. Specimen: PBMCs, collected at disease progression, from a patient treated with ibrutinib. All receptors derive from a human donor with chronic lymphocytic leukemia. CDR3s include the opening cysteine and the closing phenylalanine or tryptophan. D genes are given only for firm matches. Not all rows give a size; the values are once, few, many and, for expanded clones, a class.

size	V	J	D	CDR3	DNA
few	TRBV28	TRBJ2-2	NA	CASTPRGEGGELFF	TGTGCCAGCACCCCCCGGGGCGAGGGCGGGGAGCTGTTTTTT
NA	TRBV10-2	TRBJ2-3	TRBD2	CASTKLAGGGDTQYF	TGCGCCAGCACCAAACTAGCGGGAGGAGGAGATACGCAGTATTTT
NA	TRBV27	TRBJ1-5	TRBD1	CASSLSGQGAFQPQHF	TGTGCCAGCAGTTTATCCGGACAGGGGGCTTTTCAGCCCCAGCATTTT
once	TRBV6-1	TRBJ1-1	NA	CASSPLTHLNTEAFF	TGTGCCAGCAGCCCCCTGACACACTTGAACACTGAAGCTTTCTTT
NA	TRBV11-2	TRBJ2-2	NA	CASSLGPETGELFF	TGTGCCAGCAGCTTAGGCCCCGAAACCGGGGAGCTGTTTTTT
NA	TRBV7-9	TRBJ1-1	NA	CASSLAAGDEAFF	TGTGCCAGCAGCTTAGCCGCGGGGGATGAAGCTTTCTTT
NA	TRBV10-3	TRBJ2-1	TRBD2	CAIRTVAGGPNNEQFF	TGTGCCATCAGGACGGTAGCGGGAGGGCCCAATAATGAGCAGTTCTTC
NA	TRBV5-1	TRBJ2-5	NA	CASSSSGAREETQYF	TGCGCCAGCAGCTCATCCGGGGCCCGGGAGGAGACCCAGTACTTC
few	TRBV4-1	TRBJ2-7	NA	CASSQSLAAFSYEQYF	TGCGCCAGCAGCCAGTCGCTCGCAGCTTTCTCCTACGAGCAGTACTTC
NA	TRBV9	TRBJ1-5	NA	CASSYSGGINQPQHF	TGTGCCAGCAGCTACAGTGGGGGGATCAATCAGCCCCAGCATTTT
NA	TRBV9	TRBJ1-5	NA	CASAGRNSNQPQHF	TGTGCCAGTGCCGGACGGAATAGCAATCAGCCCCAGCATTTT
NA	TRBV2	TRBJ2-5	NA	CASSGGHFQETQYF	TGTGCCAGCAGCGGGGGACACTTTCAAGAGACCCAGTACTTC
NA	TRBV9	TRBJ2-5	NA	CASSVDAETQYF	TGTGCCAGCAGCGTAGACGCAGAGACCCAGTACTTC
few	TRBV7-9	TRBJ1-3	NA	CASSPSTGDSGNTIYF	TGTGCCAGCAGCCCTTCGACAGGCGACTCTGGAAACACCATATATTTT
few	TRBV6-5	TRBJ1-1	NA	CASSYATDKGGRKAFF	TGTGCCAGCAGTTACGCGACAGATAAAGGAGGGCGGAAAGCTTTCTTT
NA	TRBV5-1	TRBJ2-3	NA	CASSLAGGGRIVTDTQYF	TGCGCCAGCAGCTTAGCTGGGGGGGGGCGAATCGTCACAGATACGCAGTATTTT
few	TRBV4-1	TRBJ1-2	NA	CASSPGLHNYGYTF	TGCGCCAGCAGTCCGGGCCTACATAACTATGGCTACACCTTC
few	TRBV5-1	TRBJ1-6	NA	CASSFGHSYNSPLHF	TGCGCCAGCAGCTTTGGGCACTCCTATAATTCACCCCTCCACTTT
NA	TRBV4-1	TRBJ1-1	NA	CASSHGEGSGTEAFF	TGCGCCAGCAGCCATGGGGAGGGAAGTGGCACTGAAGCTTTCTTT
NA	TRBV7-3	TRBJ1-6	NA	CASSLGLNSPLHF	TGTGCCAGCAGCTTAGGGCTTAATTCACCCCTCCACTTT
NA	TRBV2	TRBJ2-5	NA	CASSVGNTETQYF	TGTGCCAGCAGTGTTGGCAACACAGAGACCCAGTACTTC
NA	TRBV4-1	TRBJ2-1	NA	CASGPLTDLHQNEQFF	TGCGCCAGCGGGCCACTTACGGACTTACATCAGAATGAGCAGTTCTTC
NA	TRBV5-1	TRBJ2-7	NA	CASSAGTVYEQYF	TGCGCCAGCAGCGCGGGGACAGTCTACGAGCAGTACTTC
NA	TRBV7-8	TRBJ2-7	TRBD2	CASSSSGSSSSSYEQYF	TGTGCCAGCAGCTCTAGCGGGAGCTCCTCGAGCTCCTACGAGCAGTACTTC
NA	TRBV6-1	TRBJ1-2	NA	CASNDQGGGYTF	TGTGCCAGCAACGATCAGGGCGGCGGCTACACCTTC
NA	TRBV6-6	TRBJ2-7	TRBD2	CASSPAGVSYEQYF	TGTGCCAGCAGCCCAGCGGGAGTGTCCTACGAGCAGTACTTC
few	TRBV18	TRBJ1-1	TRBD1	CASSTFPGQGMNTEAFF	TGTGCCAGCTCAACCTTCCCGGGACAGGGCATGAACACTGAAGCTTTCTTT
NA	TRBV2	TRBJ2-5	NA	CASRGLGKETQYF	TGTGCCAGCAGGGGGCTAGGAAAAGAGACCCAGTACTTC
few	TRBV10-3	TRBJ1-2	TRBD1	CAIMAGQGIGYTF	TGTGCCATCATGGCGGGACAGGGGATCGGCTACACCTTC
once	TRBV7-7	TRBJ2-5	NA	CASSQGRLEETQYF	TGTGCTAGCAGCCAAGGACGGCTTGAAGAGACCCAGTACTTC
NA	TRBV7-2	TRBJ2-7	TRBD2	CASSPRGGHSYEQYF	TGTGCCAGCAGCCCCCGGGGGGGACACTCCTACGAGCAGTACTTC
NA	TRBV6-6	TRBJ1-2	NA	CATLRVADYGYTF	TGTGCCACCCTGAGAGTAGCTGACTATGGCTACACCTTC
NA	TRBV7-9	TRBJ2-7	NA	CASRRGTSPTYEQYF	TGTGCCAGCAGACGAGGGACGAGCCCAACCTACGAGCAGTACTTC
NA	TRBV25-1	TRBJ2-1	NA	CASSEGVGTYNEQFF	TGTGCCAGCAGTGAAGGGGTTGGAACCTACAATGAGCAGTTCTTC
few	TRBV2	TRBJ2-5	NA	CASRRDGQETQYF	TGTGCCAGCAGGCGGGACGGTCAAGAGACCCAGTACTTC
NA	TRBV7-6	TRBJ2-1	TRBD1	CASSLYAGGDYSYNEQFF	TGTGCCAGCAGCTTATATGCAGGGGGCGACTATTCCTACAATGAGCAGTTCTTC
NA	TRBV29-1	TRBJ2-1	NA	CSVEKSFDYWDEQFF	TGCAGCGTTGAGAAGAGTTTTGACTACTGGGATGAGCAGTTCTTC
NA	TRBV19	TRBJ1-2	NA	CASSGRYIRKVANYGYTF	TGTGCCAGTAGCGGAAGGTACATCCGGAAGGTAGCTAACTATGGCTACACCTTC
NA	TRBV15	TRBJ2-7	NA	CATSTYENGRNEQYF	TGTGCCACCAGCACCTATGAGAACGGTCGGAACGAGCAGTACTTC
NA	TRBV10-3	TRBJ2-7	NA	CAISGGTATYEQYF	TGTGCCATCAGTGGCGGGACGGCAACCTACGAGCAGTACTTC
NA	TRBV2	TRBJ1-2	NA	CASSGRVWGDGGYGYTF	TGTGCCAGCAGTGGAAGGGTTTGGGGGGATGGTGGCTATGGCTACACCTTC
NA	TRBV29-1	TRBJ2-7	TRBD1	CSVSGTGGYEQYF	TGCAGCGTCTCCGGGACAGGGGGCTACGAGCAGTACTTC
NA	TRBV4-1	TRBJ2-7	NA	CASSQALGYEQYF	TGCGCCAGCAGCCAAGCTCTCGGTTACGAGCAGTACTTC
NA	TRBV4-1	TRBJ2-3	NA	CASSQGSLGTDTQYF	TGCGCCAGCAGCCAAGGCTCTCTCGGCACAGATACGCAGTATTTT
NA	TRBV29-1	TRBJ2-3	NA	CSVPRTDTQYF	TGCAGCGTGCCCCGCACAGATACGCAGTATTTT